The table lists the clone carrying this TCR beta chain with a few counts. This specimen belongs to a study of blood T cells in healthy people across ages. This CDR3 region has 15 residues. Germline V lookup: CDR1 DFQATT, CDR2 SNEGSKA (reference sequence). V lost 6 bases to trimming and J lost 5 bases; unmatched junction nucleotides: 15. A second about 7 to 11 cycle PCR used barcoded and J-beta primers. One entry per CDR3 protein, called by TCRdb with MiXCR from the 5' RACE reads. Of 780,000 or so distinct CDR3 sequences listed, more than 20% are singletons. The sample also formed part of further work on T cells of mothers and their children.

The V gene is TRBV20-1, the J gene TRBJ2-7; 8 bases line up with TRBD2. This clonotype was sampled from a boy younger than 18 in good health. Sequencing input: blood. The CDR3 DNA follows: TGCAGTGCCCAGCAAGGTTTGCGGGGGGCTGACGAGCAGTACTTC. It yields the protein CSAQQGLRGADEQYF.